A single sample is the source of the 17 T cell receptor beta chains below, sequenced in a study of regulatory T cells in long-lasting Graves disease (dated by TCRdb to about 2021). Library preparation used multiplex PCR. Sequencing used an Illumina HiSeq 4000. iRepertoire HTBI primers and Arm-PCR amplification of CDR3 regions were used to construct TCR beta libraries. TCRdb reworked the public reads: Q25 trimming with fastp, MiXCR clone assembly, productive beta chains retained. Under each unique CDR3 protein, matching rows form one entry showing the most common genes and DNA. The sample table records about 370,000 distinct CDR3 sequences; around a sixth of these occur just once. About 20% of the sample lies in the top ten. The sample's time point label, decoded: newly diagnosed GD, antithyroid drugs for less than 3 months. RNA was extracted from PBMCs in TRIzol for both TCR sequencing and RNA sequencing.

Source: peripheral blood mononuclear cells (PBMCs), taken at new diagnosis, from a patient treated with antithyroid drugs. The receptors were sampled from a female donor with Graves disease.

This clonotype was picked up many times. The rearrangement joins TRBV7-2 to TRBJ2-1, with a weak D call TRBD1 (5 bases). The germline V and J ends were trimmed by 3 bases and 4 bases, with 7 bases remaining between them. Germline V gene lookup returns CDR1 SGHTA and CDR2 FQGNSA. This CDR3 has 13 residues. CDR3 protein: CASSFRQYNEQFF. The CDR3 DNA reads TGTGCCAGCAGCTTTCGACAGTACAATGAGCAGTTCTTC. The whole variable domain, filled in from reference TRBV7-2 and TRBJ2-1, reads GAGVSQSPSNKVTEKGKDVELRCDPISGHTALYWYRQSLGQGLEFLIYFQGNSAPDKSGLPSDRFSAERTGGSVSTLTIQRTQQEDSAVYLCASSFRQYNEQFFGPGTRLTVL.

This clonotype was seen many times. The rearrangement links TRBV27 to TRBJ2-5, with D possibly being TRBD1 or TRBD2 (6 bases each). The V gene's germline CDR1 is MNHEY and CDR2 SMNVEV (reference sequence). The length of the CDR3 is 15 residues. Trimming removed 6 bases at V and 2 bases at J, with 16 bases between. In DNA, the CDR3 is TGTGCCAGCAGCCGGAGGGGGAGCCCGCAAGAGACCCAGTACTTC. This gives the protein CASSRRGSPQETQYF.

The chain has TRBV27 and TRBJ2-7; D not resolved. Germline CDR1 and CDR2: MNHEY and SMNVEV (reference sequence). This CDR3 region has 12 residues. Between the trimmed V and J ends, which lost 8 bases and 0 bases, there was a span of 8 bases. CDR3 coding DNA: TGTGCCAGCGTTGGGTTCTCCTACGAGCAGTACTTC. Amino acid sequence: CASVGFSYEQYF.

This clonotype was found many times. The chain couples TRBV4-1 to TRBJ1-1, with unresolved D. Germline assignment: CDR1 MGHRA and CDR2 YSYEKL. The CDR3 is made up of 15 amino acids. The V end lost 0 bases, the J end lost 1 base, and 9 bases lay between the germline ends. DNA of the CDR3: TGCGCCAGCAGCCAAGAGACGTTGACGAACACTGAAGCTTTCTTT. It translates to CASSQETLTNTEAFF.

Ten or more counts support this clonotype. V and J are TRBV4-1 and TRBJ2-1, with D perhaps TRBD1 or TRBD2 (6 bases each). Trimming took 0 bases from V and 15 from J, leaving 24 bases between them. The CDR3 runs to 16 residues. Germline CDR1 MGHRA, CDR2 YSYEKL. As DNA, the CDR3 is TGCGCCAGCAGCCAAGATGATGGCAGGGGAGGAGGTAAGGGGTTCTTC. Its protein is CASSQDDGRGGGKGFF.

This clonotype was observed many times. The CDR3 spells CASSAQEGQPQHF. The CDR3 nucleotides read TGTGCCAGCAGTGCTCAGGAGGGCCAGCCCCAGCATTTT. This chain uses TRBV6-2 or TRBV6-3 with TRBJ1-5, with D hard to call. CDR1 MNHEY and CDR2 SVGEGT come from the germline V gene. The CDR3 runs to 13 residues. V was cut by 5 bases and J by 7 bases, with 12 bases left in between.

The chain is built from TRBV9 and TRBJ1-2; a possible D gene is TRBD1 (6 bases). The V gene lost 0 bases and the J gene lost 2 bases, with 14 bases spanning the gap. Germline-derived CDR1 and CDR2 are SGDLS and YYNGEE. The length of the CDR3 is 16 residues. In DNA form, the CDR3 reads TGTGCCAGCAGCGTAGGAGGAGCCGGGACAAACTATGGCTACACCTTC. Its translation: CASSVGGAGTNYGYTF.

The chain links TRBV19 to TRBJ1-1, with D hard to call. CDR1 is LNHDA, CDR2 SQIVND, per germline (reference sequence). CDR3 length: 14 amino acids. Trimming removed 1 base at V and 0 bases at J, with 6 bases between. CDR3 loop: CASSIGTMNTEAFF. The CDR3 DNA follows: TGTGCCAGTAGTATAGGTACGATGAACACTGAAGCTTTCTTT.

The table lists this clonotype with many counts. V is TRBV4-3 and J is TRBJ2-1; D call uncertain. Trimming stripped 8 bases from V and 0 bases from J, with 11 bases between. Germline V gene data show CDR1 as LGHNA and CDR2 as YSLEER. The CDR3 spans 14 residues. CDR3 in amino acids: CASGTSRSYNEQFF. As DNA, the CDR3 is TGCGCCAGCGGTACTTCACGCTCCTACAATGAGCAGTTCTTC.

The rearrangement uses TRBV12-5 and TRBJ2-7; D is possibly TRBD1 (5 bases). The CDR3 consists of 13 residues. From germline, CDR1 is LGHNT and CDR2 FRNRAP. The V end was cut by 1 base, the J end by 3 bases, with 7 bases between. Here the CDR3 reads CASGLGQRYEQYF. The CDR3 nucleotides read TGTGCTAGTGGTTTGGGACAGCGCTACGAGCAGTACTTC.

This clonotype has a handful of counts. This rearrangement joins TRBV2 to TRBJ2-3, with D unresolved. The germline gives CDR1 SNHLY, CDR2 FYNNEI. V lost 10 bases to trimming and J lost 6 bases, with 11 bases between them. The CDR3 has 11 residues. CDR3 residues: CATTSLDTQYF. CDR3 DNA: TGTGCCACCACCAGTTTGGATACGCAGTATTTT.

This clonotype was seen ten or more times. CDR3 nucleotides: TGTGCCAGCAGTTTTGGAGGTTGGCGAGAGACCCAGTACTTC. This translates into CASSFGGWRETQYF. The chain links TRBV12-3 or TRBV12-4 to TRBJ2-5, with D perhaps TRBD2 (5 bases). Deletions cut 3 bases from V and 4 bases from J, with 12 bases between. The CDR3 sequence is 14 residues long.

Ten or more counts support this clonotype. J is TRBJ2-1 and V is TRBV7-9, with D perhaps TRBD2 (5 bases). The CDR3 extends over 17 amino acids. Germline V gene data show CDR1 as SEHNR and CDR2 as FQNEAQ (reference sequence). Trimming removed 1 base from V and 0 bases from J, with 13 bases in between. CDR3 loop: CASSLERQASSYNEQFF. The CDR3 coding sequence is TGTGCCAGCAGCTTAGAGCGGCAGGCGAGCTCCTACAATGAGCAGTTCTTC.

This clonotype was found many times. The gene calls are TRBV20-1 and TRBJ1-4; D is undetermined. Germline loops: CDR1 DFQATT, CDR2 SNEGSKA (reference sequence). This CDR3 has 12 residues. Trimming shortened V by 4 bases and J by 7 bases, and 10 bases separated the two germline ends. The CDR3 spells CSATQTGEKLFF. The CDR3 region has the DNA TGCAGTGCTACCCAGACGGGTGAAAAACTGTTTTTT.

This clonotype was picked up many times. The V call is TRBV7-2, the J call TRBJ2-2; TRBD2 is a possible D gene (6 bases). Trimming took off 3 bases at V and 5 bases at J, with 10 bases between the two ends. Germline loops: CDR1 SGHTA, CDR2 FQGNSA. This CDR3 contains 14 residues. The CDR3 DNA reads TGTGCCAGCAGCTTTGACCGGGGGACCGGGGAGCTGTTTTTT. It yields the protein CASSFDRGTGELFF.

This clonotype showed up many times. The rearrangement uses TRBV29-1 and TRBJ2-2, with TRBD1 identical over 10 bases. The germline V gene has CDR1 SQVTM and CDR2 ANQGSEA. V shed 4 bases, J shed 6 bases, and the junction held 11 bases outside the gene matches. The CDR3 length is 16 residues. The CDR3 loop is CSVVPRQGQGAGELFF. The CDR3, as DNA: TGCAGCGTTGTCCCCCGCCAAGGACAGGGGGCCGGGGAGCTGTTTTTT.

The chain links TRBV12-3 or TRBV12-4 to TRBJ2-7, with D perhaps TRBD1 (8 bases). The CDR3 is made up of 14 amino acids. Trimming stripped 8 bases from V and 6 bases from J, with 20 bases between. CDR3 loop: CASAPTGGVGEQYF. The CDR3 nucleotides are TGTGCCAGCGCCCCCACAGGGGGGGTCGGCGAGCAGTACTTC.